This T cell receptor (beta chain) was found in a study of T cells in localized non-small cell lung cancer. Whole-study results and caveats: Higher blood T cell density went with longer overall survival.

Here immunoSEQ multiplex PCR was the method, and the copy in TCRdb shows in-frame clones only, minus some. The table lists approximately 3,200 clones, approximately 20% of them singletons. Per germline, CDR1 SGHNT and CDR2 YENEEA. The CDR3 has 14 residues. Trimming left V 3 bases short and J 5 bases short, with 13 bases between. This clone qualifies as medium-sized. The antigen remains unidentified. The gene calls are TRBV11-3 and TRBJ1-2, with TRBD1 as a possible D gene (5 bases). The TCR sequence derives from a woman between 40 and 69 years old with stage I lung adenocarcinoma. The source was lung tumor tissue, collected before any cancer treatment. The CDR3 DNA reads as TGTGCCAGCAGCTTGTTCGGGGCCGGGTATGGCTACACCTTC. This sequence encodes CASSLFGAGYGYTF. Full variable domain (remainder filled in from reference TRBV11-3 and TRBJ1-2): EAGVVQSPRYKIIEKKQPVAFWCNPISGHNTLYWYLQNLGQGPELLIRYENEEAVDDSQLPKDRFSAERLKGVDSTLKIQPAELGDSAVYLCASSLFGAGYGYTFGSGTRLTVV.